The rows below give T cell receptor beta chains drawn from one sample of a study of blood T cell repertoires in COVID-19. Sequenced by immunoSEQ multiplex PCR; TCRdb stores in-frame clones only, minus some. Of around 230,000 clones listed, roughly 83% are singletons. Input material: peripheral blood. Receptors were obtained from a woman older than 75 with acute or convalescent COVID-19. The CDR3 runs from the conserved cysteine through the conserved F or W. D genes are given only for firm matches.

DNA: TGTGCCAGTAGTATGAAAGGGGTTGGCAATCAGCCCCAGCATTTT; CDR3: CASSMKGVGNQPQHF; V: TRBV19; length: 15; D: NA; J: TRBJ1-5
DNA: TGTGCCAGCAGCCGTGCTTCGGGAGGCGACTACGAGCAGTACTTC; CDR3: CASSRASGGDYEQYF; V: TRBV28; length: 15; D: TRBD2; J: TRBJ2-7
DNA: TGTGCCAGCTCACCACCCGGGAGGGGGCCCCTCCACTTT; CDR3: CASSPPGRGPLHF; V: TRBV18; length: 13; D: NA; J: TRBJ1-6
DNA: TGTGCCAGCAGCCTCCGCTCGGGGGGGAGGGATACGCAGTATTTT; CDR3: CASSLRSGGRDTQYF; V: TRBV11-3; length: 15; D: TRBD2; J: TRBJ2-3
DNA: TGTGCCAGCAGTCTGGCCGGGACACCGGCGTTTGGCTACACCTTC; CDR3: CASSLAGTPAFGYTF; V: TRBV27; length: 15; D: NA; J: TRBJ1-2
DNA: TGTGCCAGCAGTAGTTCCGGGACTAGATCGGATGAGCAGTTCTTC; CDR3: CASSSSGTRSDEQFF; V: TRBV2; length: 15; D: TRBD2; J: TRBJ2-1
DNA: TGTGCCAGCAGCGGGACATCTCATGGGTTTGGTGGCTACACCTTC; CDR3: CASSGTSHGFGGYTF; V: TRBV9; length: 15; D: NA; J: TRBJ1-2
DNA: TGTGCCAGCAGCCAAGAGGGAGGCTATGGCTACACCTTC; CDR3: CASSQEGGYGYTF; V: TRBV4-2; length: 13; D: NA; J: TRBJ1-2
DNA: TGTGCCAGCAGCCCCCGGGCATTCGTAGCGGGAAACACCGGGGAGCTGTTTTTT; CDR3: CASSPRAFVAGNTGELFF; V: TRBV9; length: 18; D: TRBD2; J: TRBJ2-2
DNA: TGTGCCAGCTCACCCCTCCCAGGAGGGGACGGATCACCCCTCCACTTT; CDR3: CASSPLPGGDGSPLHF; V: TRBV18; length: 16; D: NA; J: TRBJ1-6
DNA: TGCGCCAGCAGCTTTGGTTCGGCACAGTCCACTGAAGCTTTCTTT; CDR3: CASSFGSAQSTEAFF; V: TRBV5-1; length: 15; D: NA; J: TRBJ1-1
DNA: TGTGCCAGCAGCTTGTCGCAGGGTGAGCAGCCCCAGCATTTT; CDR3: CASSLSQGEQPQHF; V: TRBV5-8; length: 14; D: NA; J: TRBJ1-5
DNA: TGTGCCAGCAGTGACCCGGGACAGAAACTGTTTTTT; CDR3: CASSDPGQKLFF; V: TRBV6-1; length: 12; D: TRBD1; J: TRBJ1-4
DNA: TGTGCCAGCAGCTTAAGGGGGTCAGGGAGCAATCAGCCCCAGCATTTT; CDR3: CASSLRGSGSNQPQHF; V: TRBV7-8; length: 16; D: NA; J: TRBJ1-5